Sequencing of this T cell receptor beta chain was carried out in a study of T cell responses to AZD1222 COVID-19 vaccine. In regard to this clone: The antigen remains undetermined.

The method was immunoSEQ multiplex PCR; TCRdb's version includes in-frame clones alone and lacks a portion of them. The sample consists of some 50,000 clones, approximately 91% of them appearing once. Findings and caveats of the study: Spike as a whole was targeted by vaccine-associated CD4 TCRs, dominant at 160-218 and 743-854. Donor demographics were predominantly white British with a female majority; clonal diversity may be underestimated. Repertoire sampling occurred only after the peak T cell response. Reports indicate that nearly half of spike-specific TCRs are directed at unmutated variant regions.

This specimen consisted of peripheral blood, obtained 28 days after the second AZD1222 dose. The source is an adult who received the AZD1222 COVID-19 vaccine.

CDR3 loop: CASSPPPGANTEAFF. For the CDR3, the DNA is TGTGCCAGCTCACCACCCCCAGGGGCGAACACTGAAGCTTTCTTT. The genes are TRBV18 and TRBJ1-1, with a possible D match to TRBD1 (6 bases). The V end lost 0 bases, the J end lost 1 base, and 9 bases lay between the germline ends. This CDR3 is built from 15 residues. In germline, CDR1 is KGHSH, CDR2 LQKENI.